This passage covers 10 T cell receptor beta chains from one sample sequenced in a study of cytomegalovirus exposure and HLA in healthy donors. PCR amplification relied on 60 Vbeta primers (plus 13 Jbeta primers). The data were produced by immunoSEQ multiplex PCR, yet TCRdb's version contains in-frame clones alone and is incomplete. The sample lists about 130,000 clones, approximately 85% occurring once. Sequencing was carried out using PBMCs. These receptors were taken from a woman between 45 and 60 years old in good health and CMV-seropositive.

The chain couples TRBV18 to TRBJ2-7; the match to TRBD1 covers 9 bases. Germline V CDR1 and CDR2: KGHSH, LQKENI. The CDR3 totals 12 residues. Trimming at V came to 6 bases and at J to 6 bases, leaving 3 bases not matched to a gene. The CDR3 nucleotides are TGTGCCAGCTCGACAGGGGGAGGCGAGCAGTACTTC. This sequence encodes CASSTGGGEQYF.

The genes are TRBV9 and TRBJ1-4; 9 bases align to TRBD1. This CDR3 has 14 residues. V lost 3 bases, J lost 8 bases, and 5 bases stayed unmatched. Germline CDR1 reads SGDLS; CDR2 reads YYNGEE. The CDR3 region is CASSAGQGTEKLFF. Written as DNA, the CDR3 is TGTGCCAGCAGCGCGGGACAGGGTACGGAAAAACTGTTTTTT.

In DNA form, the CDR3 reads TGCAGTGCTAGAGACTACCCGGAGCAGTTCTTC. Amino acids: CSARDYPEQFF. The chain links TRBV20-1 to TRBJ2-1, with unresolved D. Germline V gene sequence: CDR1 DFQATT, CDR2 SNEGSKA (reference sequence). V was pared by 0 bases and J by 10 bases, with 7 bases between. This CDR3 has 11 amino acids.

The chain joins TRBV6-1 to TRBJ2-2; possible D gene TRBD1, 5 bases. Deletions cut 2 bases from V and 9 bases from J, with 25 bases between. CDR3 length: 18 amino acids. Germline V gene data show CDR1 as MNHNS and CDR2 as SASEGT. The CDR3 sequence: CASSENDMAQVGTWELFF. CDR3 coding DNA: TGTGCCAGCAGTGAAAATGATATGGCACAGGTAGGAACCTGGGAGCTGTTTTTT.

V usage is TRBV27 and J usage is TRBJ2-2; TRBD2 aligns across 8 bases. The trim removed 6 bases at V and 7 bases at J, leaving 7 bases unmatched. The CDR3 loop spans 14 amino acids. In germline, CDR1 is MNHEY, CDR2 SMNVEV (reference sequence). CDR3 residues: CASRTSVNYGELFF. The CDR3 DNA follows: TGTGCCAGCAGGACTAGCGTGAACTACGGGGAGCTGTTTTTT.

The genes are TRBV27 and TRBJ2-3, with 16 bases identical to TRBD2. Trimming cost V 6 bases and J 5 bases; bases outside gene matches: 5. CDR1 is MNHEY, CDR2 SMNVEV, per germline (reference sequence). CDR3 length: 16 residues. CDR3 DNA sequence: TGTGCCAGCAGGCGGGGACTAGCGGGAGGGGAAGATACGCAGTATTTT. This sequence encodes CASRRGLAGGEDTQYF.

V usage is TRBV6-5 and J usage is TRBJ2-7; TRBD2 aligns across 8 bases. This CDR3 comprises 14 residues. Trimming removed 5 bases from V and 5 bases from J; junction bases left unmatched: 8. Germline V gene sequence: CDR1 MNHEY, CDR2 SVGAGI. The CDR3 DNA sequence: TGTGCCAGCAGTGTCGGCGGGAGGAGGAACGAGCAGTACTTC. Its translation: CASSVGGRRNEQYF.

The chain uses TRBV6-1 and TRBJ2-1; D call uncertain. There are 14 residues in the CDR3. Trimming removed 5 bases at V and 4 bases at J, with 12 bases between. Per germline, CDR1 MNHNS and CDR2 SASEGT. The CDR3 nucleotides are TGTGCCAGCAGTATAGGTCCCAGGTACAATGAGCAGTTCTTC. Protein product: CASSIGPRYNEQFF.

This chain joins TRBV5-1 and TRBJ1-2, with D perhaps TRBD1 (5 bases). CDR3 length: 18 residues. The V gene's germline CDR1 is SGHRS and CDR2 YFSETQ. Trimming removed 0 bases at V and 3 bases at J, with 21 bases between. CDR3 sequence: CASSLGPPGSSGDYGYTF. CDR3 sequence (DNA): TGCGCCAGCAGCTTGGGGCCACCGGGATCCTCGGGGGACTATGGCTACACCTTC. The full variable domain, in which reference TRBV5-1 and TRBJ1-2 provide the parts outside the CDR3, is KAGVTQTPRYLIKTRGQQVTLSCSPISGHRSVSWYQQTPGQGLQFLFEYFSETQRNKGNFPGRFSGRQFSNSRSEMNVSTLELGDSALYLCASSLGPPGSSGDYGYTFGSGTRLTVV.

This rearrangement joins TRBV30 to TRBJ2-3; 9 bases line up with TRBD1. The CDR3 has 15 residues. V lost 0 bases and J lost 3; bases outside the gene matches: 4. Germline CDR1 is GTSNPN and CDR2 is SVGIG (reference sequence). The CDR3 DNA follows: TGTGCCTGGAGTGTATGGGACAGGGCGACAGATACGCAGTATTTT. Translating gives CAWSVWDRATDTQYF.